This T cell receptor (beta chain) was observed in a study of shared clonotypes between healthy human individuals. On this clone: The target antigen is unknown.

Donors comprised healthy HIV-negative adults lacking recent acute infections or vaccinations. At a deep level, the assay was run. Profiling relied on immunoSEQ multiplex PCR, and the TCRdb table lists in-frame clones only, not all of them. The sample has about 690,000 clones; roughly 87% are singletons. Study-wide points: Generally, naive subsets came out with larger estimated richness than memory subsets. The rarefaction results pointed to incomplete sorted-subset sequencing despite large depth.

Germline V lookup: CDR1 SEHNR, CDR2 FQNEAQ (reference sequence). Trimming took 7 bases from V and 8 from J; bases not matched to a gene: 13. This CDR3 comprises 15 residues. Material: memory CD8+ T cells from PBMCs. Subset indicated: CD45RO+ cells pooled with CCR7-negative TemRA cells. The sequence was obtained from a man in his late teens or twenties in good health. Some clones in this sample may be carry-over from other donors' samples. The chain uses TRBV7-9 and TRBJ2-1, with TRBD2 matching 8 bases. The CDR3 loop is CASILGLAGHDEQFF. As DNA, the CDR3 is TGTGCCAGCATCCTGGGGCTAGCGGGTCACGATGAGCAGTTCTTC.